Included here is one TCR beta chain sequence, with context. Its antigen remains unidentified. The entry originates in a study of cytomegalovirus exposure and HLA in healthy donors. General observations from the study: Highly shared variants forming one cluster were likely a sequencing artifact. Researchers reported that a few CMV-associated chains were confirmed in vitro as CMV antigen-specific.

The CDR3 covers 16 residues. Germline CDR1 is SGDLS and CDR2 is YYNGEE. V shed 0 bases and J 3 bases; nucleotides not matched to a gene: 3. PCR employed 60 Vbeta and 13 Jbeta primers. Sequenced by immunoSEQ multiplex PCR; TCRdb stores in-frame clones only, minus some. This sample has around 150,000 clones, with 80% to 85% found just once. Sequencing used PBMCs. This sequence was found in a woman aged 45 to 65 in good health and CMV-seropositive. The J gene is TRBJ2-3, the V gene TRBV9; 11 bases match TRBD2. The CDR3 here is CASSVVAGGSTDTQYF. The CDR3 nucleotides read TGTGCCAGCAGCGTAGTAGCGGGGGGGTCAACAGATACGCAGTATTTT.